Listed below are T cell receptor beta chains from one sample, sequenced in a study of blood T cell repertoires in COVID-19. Method: immunoSEQ multiplex PCR; TCRdb's copy keeps in-frame clones and lacks some. This sample has 40,000 to 45,000 clones, with approximately 88% found just once. Source material: peripheral blood. These receptors originate from a man between 50 and 59 years old with active COVID-19. CDR3s include the opening cysteine and the closing phenylalanine or tryptophan. A D gene is named only where the DNA matches it firmly. For some rows the clone size is stated as once, few or many, or as a class when expanded; others skip it.

d_gene,j_gene,abundance,v_gene,CDR3nt,CDR3aa
NA,TRBJ2-1,NA,TRBV11-1,TGTGCCAGCAGCTTAGCTAGCAATGAGCAGTTCTTC,CASSLASNEQFF
TRBD1,TRBJ1-1,NA,TRBV6-2/TRBV6-3,TGTGCCAGCAGTGCCCCGGGACAGGGGAAGACTGAAGCTTTCTTT,CASSAPGQGKTEAFF
NA,TRBJ1-1,once,TRBV6-1,TGTGCCAGCAGTGAAGGATACAGCTACGGAAACACTGAAGCTTTCTTT,CASSEGYSYGNTEAFF
TRBD2,TRBJ2-1,NA,TRBV5-8,TGTGCCAGCAGCTTGGGACTAGCGGGCTACAATGAGCAGTTCTTC,CASSLGLAGYNEQFF
NA,TRBJ2-7,NA,TRBV18,TGTGCCAGCTCACCACCGGCTTCCTACGAGCAGTACTTC,CASSPPASYEQYF
NA,TRBJ1-1,NA,TRBV3-1/TRBV3-2,TGTGCCAGCAGCGCCCACCCCCCCCTGTCGGGCACTGAAGCTTTCTTT,CASSAHPPLSGTEAFF
NA,TRBJ2-2,NA,TRBV6-5,TGTGCCAGCCGTACAGGGAAAGTAGATGGGCTGTTTTTT,CASRTGKVDGLFF
NA,TRBJ2-7,NA,TRBV29-1,TGCAGCGTTCGGACATTCTTTTACGAGCAGTACTTC,CSVRTFFYEQYF
TRBD1,TRBJ1-1,NA,TRBV30,TGTGCCTGGAGTCTACTCCTCTTAGCAGGGGGGTCGACTGAAGCTTTCTTT,CAWSLLLLAGGSTEAFF
TRBD2,TRBJ2-7,NA,TRBV12-3/TRBV12-4,TGTGCCAGCAGGACTAGCGGCTACGAGCAGTACTTC,CASRTSGYEQYF
TRBD1,TRBJ2-1,NA,TRBV19,TGTGCCAGTAGTATAGTTCCGGGACAGACACTAGAGCAGTTCTTC,CASSIVPGQTLEQFF
NA,TRBJ2-1,NA,TRBV7-9,TGTGCCAGCAGCTTAGAAGCGGGCATAGCCAACAATGAGCAGTTCTTC,CASSLEAGIANNEQFF
TRBD2,TRBJ2-1,NA,TRBV19,TGTGCCAGTAATAGCGGGAGCCTCAATGAGCAGTTCTTC,CASNSGSLNEQFF
TRBD2,TRBJ2-7,NA,TRBV30,TGTGCCTGGAGTGTGACTAGCGGGGTCTACGAGCAGTACTTC,CAWSVTSGVYEQYF
NA,TRBJ1-1,NA,TRBV20-1,TGCAGTGCTAGTAATCGGGGCACTGAAGCTTTCTTT,CSASNRGTEAFF
NA,TRBJ2-1,NA,TRBV3-1/TRBV3-2,TGTGCCAGCAGCCAAGATGAGGGCAATGAGCAGTTCTTC,CASSQDEGNEQFF
NA,TRBJ2-6,NA,TRBV28,TGTGCCAGCCTATCTTTGAGGGACTCTTTATTCTCTGGGGCCAACGTCCTGACTTTC,CASLSLRDSLFSGANVLTF
TRBD1,TRBJ1-3,NA,TRBV9,TGTGCCAGCAGCGACGGACAGGGGGCCTTCTCTGGAAACACCATATATTTT,CASSDGQGAFSGNTIYF
TRBD1,TRBJ1-1,NA,TRBV18,TGTGCCAGCTCACCGGGTCGACAGGGTATTACTGAAGCTTTCTTT,CASSPGRQGITEAFF
NA,TRBJ1-1,NA,TRBV7-9,TGTGCCAGCAGCTTATCCCGGGTCCCGAACACTGAAGCTTTCTTT,CASSLSRVPNTEAFF
TRBD1,TRBJ2-3,NA,TRBV5-1,TGTGCCAGCAGCCCAAACAGGGGTGTGCGCGATACGCAGTATTTT,CASSPNRGVRDTQYF
NA,TRBJ2-2,NA,TRBV5-5,TGTGCCAGCACCTCCGGGCATAGCGGCACCGGGGAGCTGTTTTTT,CASTSGHSGTGELFF
NA,TRBJ2-7,NA,TRBV5-1,TGCGCCAGCAGCTATGTGTTGACAGACTACGAGCAGTACTTC,CASSYVLTDYEQYF
NA,TRBJ2-7,NA,TRBV5-6,TGTGCCAGCAGCTTGGGACTAGTCGGCTACGAGCAGTACTTC,CASSLGLVGYEQYF
NA,TRBJ2-7,NA,TRBV6-6,TGTGCCAGCACCCCGGGGGGCACCGATTACGAGCAGTACTTC,CASTPGGTDYEQYF
NA,TRBJ2-7,NA,TRBV6-5,TGTGCCAGCAGATCCGACCGGGTGGACTACGAGCAGTACTTC,CASRSDRVDYEQYF
NA,TRBJ2-2,NA,TRBV25-1,TGTGCCAGCAGGGGGCTGGGGAACACCGGGGAGCTGTTTTTT,CASRGLGNTGELFF
NA,TRBJ1-1,NA,TRBV28,TGTGCCAGCAGTTTAAAGACAGGCGTTGAAGCTTTCTTT,CASSLKTGVEAFF
TRBD2,TRBJ2-1,NA,TRBV5-1,TGCGCCAGCAGCTTAAGCCCGGGAGGGCCGGATGAGCAGTTCTTC,CASSLSPGGPDEQFF
NA,TRBJ1-5,NA,TRBV6-6,TGTGCCAGCAGTACTCAGGGTAGCAATCAGCCCCAGCATTTT,CASSTQGSNQPQHF
NA,TRBJ1-6,NA,TRBV11-2,TGTGCCAGCAGCAACCGGTGGAGAGGCGGGAATTCACCCCTCCACTTT,CASSNRWRGGNSPLHF
TRBD1,TRBJ1-4,NA,TRBV12-3/TRBV12-4,TGTGCCAGCAGTTTGGACAGGGCGGCGCTTCAGTTTTTT,CASSLDRAALQFF
NA,TRBJ1-1,NA,TRBV4-2,TGTGCCAGCAGCCAAGAACTTAGCGGCACTGAAGCTTTCTTT,CASSQELSGTEAFF
NA,TRBJ2-2,many,TRBV5-1,TGCGCCAGCAGCCCGGGACATAACACCGGGGAGCTGTTTTTT,CASSPGHNTGELFF
NA,TRBJ2-7,NA,TRBV3-1/TRBV3-2,TGTGCCAGCAGCCCCGACACCACAAGCAACGAGCAGTACTTC,CASSPDTTSNEQYF
NA,TRBJ2-5,NA,TRBV30,TGTGCCTGGAGGGCCGGCGGGCCTTGGGAGACCCAGTACTTC,CAWRAGGPWETQYF
TRBD2,TRBJ2-7,medium-sized,TRBV7-9,TGTGCCAGCAGCTCCACTAGCGTCGAATACGGAGAGCAGTACTTC,CASSSTSVEYGEQYF
TRBD2,TRBJ2-7,NA,TRBV11-2,TGTGCCAGCGGGGGTACGGGGGGAGGCTACGAGCAGTACTTC,CASGGTGGGYEQYF
NA,TRBJ1-1,NA,TRBV19,TGTGCCACTACGGACAGTATGAACACTGAAGCTTTCTTT,CATTDSMNTEAFF
TRBD1,TRBJ2-5,NA,TRBV5-1,TGCGCCAGCAGCGCGACAGGGGGCGAAGAGACCCAGTACTTC,CASSATGGEETQYF
NA,TRBJ1-2,NA,TRBV15,TGTGCCACCAGCAGAGATCAGGTTACTTTTGCTAACTATGGCTACACCTTC,CATSRDQVTFANYGYTF
NA,TRBJ2-7,NA,TRBV4-1,TGCGCCAGCAGCCAAGATAAAATCGGGGTAGTAATCTACGAGCAGTACTTC,CASSQDKIGVVIYEQYF
NA,TRBJ2-1,once,TRBV11-1,TGTGCCAGCAGCCTCCAGGGCGCATACAATGAGCAGTTCTTC,CASSLQGAYNEQFF
NA,TRBJ2-4,NA,TRBV21-1,TGTGCCAGCAGCATACAGGGGTCCCTAGCCAAAAACATTCAGTACTTC,CASSIQGSLAKNIQYF
TRBD1,TRBJ1-5,NA,TRBV28,TGTGCCAGCAGTTGGGGACAGTCTAATCAGCCCCAGCATTTT,CASSWGQSNQPQHF
NA,TRBJ1-1,NA,TRBV7-8,TGTGCCAGCAGCACCAGGGTGCTCACTGAAGCTTTCTTT,CASSTRVLTEAFF
TRBD2,TRBJ2-7,NA,TRBV7-6,TGTGCCAGCAGCCGCGCCGGGACTAGCGGGAGGGAGAACGAGCAGTACTTC,CASSRAGTSGRENEQYF
NA,TRBJ1-1,NA,TRBV6-6,TGTGCCAGCAGCAACAGGGTTGGTGCTTTCTTT,CASSNRVGAFF
NA,TRBJ2-3,NA,TRBV4-3,TGCGCCAGCAGCCAAGAAGGAGCGACAGGAGATACGCAGTATTTT,CASSQEGATGDTQYF
NA,TRBJ1-6,few,TRBV25-1,TGTGCCAGCAGTAGGGACTTTCAGGATTCACCCCTCCACTTT,CASSRDFQDSPLHF
TRBD1,TRBJ1-1,NA,TRBV6-2/TRBV6-3,TGTGCCAGCAGTGGCCCGGGACAGGGGGCCACTGAAGCTTTCTTT,CASSGPGQGATEAFF
TRBD2,TRBJ2-7,NA,TRBV4-2,TGTGCCAGCAGCCAAGTGGGTATGCGGGAGGGCCTCTACGAGCAGTACTTC,CASSQVGMREGLYEQYF
TRBD2,TRBJ2-7,NA,TRBV5-1,TGCGCCAGCAGCTTGTGGGCTAGCGGGAAAGCCCGCGAGCAGTACTTC,CASSLWASGKAREQYF
NA,TRBJ2-2,NA,TRBV3-1/TRBV3-2,TGTGCCAGCAGCTCCAAAGGGACTTACACCGGGGAGCTGTTTTTT,CASSSKGTYTGELFF
TRBD1,TRBJ2-5,NA,TRBV11-1,TGTGCCAGCGAAGACAGGGGGACCCAGTACTTC,CASEDRGTQYF